The 23 T cell receptor beta chains given below trace back to one sample, sequenced in a study of T cell repertoires in cytomegalovirus infection. TCRdb reprocessed the reads via MiXCR and lists one record per CDR3 protein. The table has nearly 550,000 distinct CDR3 sequences, 16% seen once. Sample: CD8+ T cells from PBMCs. The receptors come from a human donor in good health (CMV status not recorded). Some clones in this sample may be carry-over from other donors' samples.

The gene calls are TRBV20-1 and TRBJ2-7; D uncertain. V was trimmed by 0 bases and J by 0 bases, leaving 6 bases between them. This CDR3 is 13 amino acids long. Germline V CDR1 and CDR2: DFQATT, SNEGSKA (reference sequence). CDR3 protein: CSARERDSYEQYF. The CDR3 region has the DNA TGCAGTGCTAGAGAAAGGGACTCCTACGAGCAGTACTTC.

The rearrangement uses TRBV4-1 and TRBJ2-1, with 9 nucleotides matching TRBD2. The J segment lost 8 bases and the V segment lost 0 bases, leaving 8 bases of the junction unmatched. Germline loops: CDR1 MGHRA, CDR2 YSYEKL. The CDR3 runs 16 residues. In DNA, the CDR3 is TGCGCCAGCAGCCAAGAATCGCGGGGGGGGGGCGATGAGCAGTTCTTC. Translated: CASSQESRGGGDEQFF.

This clonotype has a count of ten or more. This chain links TRBV11-2 with TRBJ1-1; maybe TRBD1 (6 bases). The CDR3 spans 17 residues. The germline CDR1 and CDR2 sequences are SGHAT and FQNNGV. V was cut by 1 base and J by 0 bases, with 15 bases left in between. The CDR3 spells CASSLVGTNSLNTEAFF. DNA for the CDR3: TGTGCCAGCAGCTTAGTCGGGACAAACAGCCTGAACACTGAAGCTTTCTTT.

The sample holds a few counts of this clonotype. This chain links TRBV4-1 with TRBJ2-7; tentatively, D is TRBD2 (5 bases). This CDR3 spans 17 amino acids. Trimming left V 1 base short and J 2 bases short, with 18 bases between. CDR1 is MGHRA, CDR2 YSYEKL, per germline. CDR3 DNA: TGCGCCAGCAGCCAAGTCCTGCAGGAGGATTCCCCCTACGAGCAGTACTTC. The encoded protein is CASSQVLQEDSPYEQYF.

Ten or more counts support this clonotype. The chain carries TRBV7-2 and TRBJ2-3; TRBD2 might be the D (7 bases). Trimming removed 7 bases at V and 0 bases at J, with 14 bases between. The CDR3 has 15 residues. From germline, CDR1 is SGHTA and CDR2 FQGNSA. CDR3 nucleotides: TGTGCCAGCACTCTTCGGGGGGCCAGCACAGATACGCAGTATTTT. Encoded protein: CASTLRGASTDTQYF.

At least ten counts were recorded for this clonotype. CDR3 sequence: CASRLGSARAGQANTGELFF. Here the CDR3 DNA reads TGTGCCAGCAGATTGGGTTCTGCGAGGGCAGGGCAAGCGAACACCGGGGAGCTGTTTTTT. The chain has TRBV12-3 or TRBV12-4 and TRBJ2-2; D could derive from TRBD1 or TRBD2 (5 bases each). The CDR3 length is 20 residues. Trimming pared 6 bases from V and 0 bases from J, leaving 26 bases between.

The rearrangement links TRBV4-2 to TRBJ2-2, with D perhaps matching TRBD1 or TRBD2 (5 bases each). Germline V CDR1 and CDR2: LGHNA, YNFKEQ. This CDR3 is 16 amino acids long. Trimming took off 0 bases at V and 16 bases at J, with 24 bases between the two ends. The CDR3 loop is CASSQDPQVKTGETFF. The CDR3 nucleotides are TGTGCCAGCAGCCAAGACCCACAGGTGAAAACCGGGGAGACGTTTTTT.

The chain recombines TRBV4-3 with TRBJ2-5; possibly TRBD2 for D (5 bases). The V end lost 0 bases, the J end lost 5 bases, and 13 bases lay between the germline ends. Germline CDR1 and CDR2: LGHNA and YSLEER. The CDR3 is made up of 15 amino acids. CDR3: CASSQDDTGWETQYF. In DNA, the CDR3 is TGCGCCAGCAGCCAAGATGATACGGGATGGGAGACCCAGTACTTC.

This clonotype appeared many times. The V gene is TRBV7-8, the J gene TRBJ2-1; tentatively, D is TRBD2 (6 bases). V was clipped by 6 bases and J by 0 bases, with 18 bases between them. Germline assignment: CDR1 SGHVS and CDR2 FQNEAQ. This CDR3 comprises 17 residues. Here the CDR3 reads CASSPHLGLSSYNEQFF. CDR3 bases: TGTGCCAGCAGTCCCCACCTGGGACTTAGCTCCTACAATGAGCAGTTCTTC.

This clonotype showed up just a few times. The chain has TRBV5-1 and TRBJ1-4, with 7 bases fitting TRBD1. This CDR3 contains 13 residues. CDR1 SGHRS and CDR2 YFSETQ come from the germline V gene. V trimming: 6 bases; J trimming: 8 bases; junction bases outside the gene matches: 7. CDR3 protein: CASKIEGAEKLFF. The CDR3, as DNA: TGCGCCAGCAAGATCGAGGGGGCAGAAAAACTGTTTTTT.

There are a few counts of this clonotype. Sequence at one end of the junction differs from germline and may be a read error. The chain carries TRBV20-1 and TRBJ1-2; 8 bases are shared with TRBD1. CDR3 length: 14 residues. CDR1 is DFQATT, CDR2 SNEGSKA, per germline (reference sequence). CDR3 nucleotides: TGCAGTGCTAGAGGCAGGGGGCCTAAGTATGGCTACACCTTC. Translating it yields CSARGRGPKYGYTF.

This clonotype was counted many times. The chain is built from TRBV7-3 and TRBJ2-1, with 12 nucleotides matching TRBD2. CDR3 size: 15 residues. V shed 5 bases, J shed 10 bases, and the junction held 9 bases outside the gene matches. Germline V gene data show CDR1 as SGHTA and CDR2 as FQGTGA. CDR3 protein: CASSPGTSGLEEQFF. The CDR3 coding sequence is TGTGCCAGCAGCCCCGGGACTAGCGGGCTGGAGGAGCAGTTCTTC.

This chain connects TRBV27 to TRBJ1-6; D remains ambiguous. The CDR3 has 14 amino acids. Germline V gene sequence: CDR1 MNHEY, CDR2 SMNVEV (reference sequence). The V end was cut by 1 base, the J end by 5 bases, with 6 bases between. In DNA form, the CDR3 reads TGTGCCAGCAGTTTATTGGCCAATAATTCACCCCTCCACTTT. Translated: CASSLLANNSPLHF.

This clonotype has more than one count but fewer than ten. V gene TRBV6-6 combines with J gene TRBJ2-4, with 9 bases lining up with TRBD1. The germline CDR1 and CDR2 sequences are MNHNY and SVGAGI (reference sequence). The V segment lost 3 bases and the J segment 5 bases; nucleotides outside the gene matches: 8. The CDR3 is made up of 16 amino acids. The CDR3 nucleotides read TGTGCCAGCAGTTATTTCCGGGACAGGGTTCAAAACATTCAGTACTTC. Protein product: CASSYFRDRVQNIQYF.

This clonotype has only a few counts. The chain recombines TRBV24-1 with TRBJ2-5, with 7 bases lining up with TRBD1. The CDR3 sequence is 15 residues long. The ends lost 2 bases at V and 2 bases at J; junction bases unmatched: 4. The germline V gene has CDR1 KGHDR and CDR2 SFDVKD. The CDR3 DNA is TGTGCCACCAGTGATTACCGGGACAGTCAAGAGACCCAGTACTTC. This codes for CATSDYRDSQETQYF.

This clonotype was counted many times. The V call is TRBV7-2, the J call TRBJ2-3; 11 bases map to TRBD2. Trimming took 1 base from V and 5 from J; bases not matched to a gene: 5. CDR1 and CDR2 from the germline V gene are SGHTA and FQGNSA. This CDR3 has 16 residues. Here the CDR3 DNA reads TGTGCCAGCAGCTTAGTCGGTAGCGGGAGGGGAGATACGCAGTATTTT. Its translation is CASSLVGSGRGDTQYF.

The genes are TRBV20-1 and TRBJ2-3; 8 bases map to TRBD2. Germline V gives CDR1 DFQATT, CDR2 SNEGSKA (reference sequence). The CDR3 spans 12 residues. With 5 bases clipped from V and 6 bases from J, the junction kept 4 bases outside the gene matches. This CDR3 reads CSAPKRGDTQYF. The CDR3 bases are TGCAGTGCTCCGAAGCGGGGGGATACGCAGTATTTT.

The V call is TRBV9, the J call TRBJ2-6, with D perhaps TRBD1 or TRBD2 (7 bases each). The V end was cut by 3 bases, the J end by 2 bases, with 12 bases between. Germline V CDR1 and CDR2: SGDLS, YYNGEE. The CDR3 has 16 residues. CDR3 amino acids: CASSDQGGAGANVLTF. The CDR3 coding sequence is TGTGCCAGCAGCGACCAGGGGGGGGCTGGGGCCAACGTCCTGACTTTC. The variable domain in full, with the rest retrieved from reference TRBV9 and TRBJ2-6, is DSGVTQTPKHLITATGQRVTLRCSPRSGDLSVYWYQQSLDQGLQFLIQYYNGEERAKGNILERFSAQQFPDLHSELNLSSLELGDSALYFCASSDQGGAGANVLTFGAGSRLTVL.

This clonotype was picked up many times. The chain links TRBV4-1 to TRBJ2-1; perhaps TRBD2 as D (6 bases). Trimming stripped 0 bases from V and 4 bases from J, with 10 bases between. This CDR3 contains 15 residues. The germline V gene has CDR1 MGHRA and CDR2 YSYEKL. CDR3 protein: CASSQDLRGYNEQFF. As DNA, the CDR3 is TGCGCCAGCAGCCAAGATTTGCGGGGATACAATGAGCAGTTCTTC.

This clonotype was counted between two and nine times. This sequence joins TRBV24-1 and TRBJ2-1; TRBD1 or TRBD2 may be the D gene (5 bases each). The CDR3 is made up of 19 amino acids. Germline values: CDR1 KGHDR, CDR2 SFDVKD. The ends were cut back, 4 bases at V and 2 bases at J, with 23 bases in the middle. As DNA, the CDR3 is TGTGCCACCAGTGACGGGACCTCTGTGGGGCGGGTTCCCTACAATGAGCAGTTCTTC. Its translation: CATSDGTSVGRVPYNEQFF.

V is TRBV15 and J is TRBJ1-2, with TRBD1 matching 7 bases. The CDR3 totals 19 residues. Germline V gives CDR1 LNHNV, CDR2 YYDKDF (reference sequence). The V and J ends lost 4 bases and 3 bases, in that order; junction bases with no gene match: 20. This chain's CDR3 is CATSTDFLGGVPKDYGYTF. The CDR3 DNA reads as TGTGCCACCAGCACAGACTTTCTAGGGGGCGTCCCTAAGGACTATGGCTACACCTTC.

CDR3 in amino acids: CASSQDGTGGLEGYTF. The CDR3 coding sequence is TGTGCCAGCAGCCAAGATGGGACAGGGGGACTAGAAGGCTACACCTTC. The chain is built from TRBV14 and TRBJ1-2; TRBD1 matches 11 bases. The ends lost 0 bases at V and 8 bases at J; junction bases unmatched: 8. The germline V gene has CDR1 SGHDN and CDR2 FVKESK. CDR3 size: 16 residues.

The gene calls are TRBV20-1 and TRBJ2-1, with 7 positions matching TRBD2. After removal of 6 bases from V and 7 bases from J, the junction contained 9 bases not matched to a gene. The germline gives CDR1 DFQATT, CDR2 SNEGSKA (reference sequence). CDR3 size: 13 residues. The CDR3 region is CSAPPQGGNEQFF. DNA for the CDR3: TGCAGTGCCCCTCCCCAGGGAGGGAATGAGCAGTTCTTC.